This TCR beta chain was retrieved from a study of shared clonotypes between healthy human individuals. The data were produced by immunoSEQ multiplex PCR, yet TCRdb's version contains in-frame clones alone and is incomplete. The profile shows 950,000 to 1,100,000 clones, more than 75% of them singletons. The clonotype was recovered from a young man in good health. Some clones in this sample may be carry-over from other donors' samples. The sample consisted of memory CD4+ T cells from PBMCs. The subset is: CD45RA-negative fraction.

The CDR3 sequence is CASSLQGLAGDPWEQYF. DNA for the CDR3: TGTGCCAGCAGCTTACAAGGACTAGCGGGTGACCCATGGGAGCAGTACTTC. The chain recombines TRBV7-2 with TRBJ2-7; 11 bases line up with TRBD2. CDR1 and CDR2 from the germline V gene are SGHTA and FQGNSA. The trim removed 2 bases at V and 7 bases at J, leaving 13 bases unmatched. The CDR3 covers 17 residues.